Presented here are 21 T cell receptor beta chains from one specimen sequenced in a study of persistence of HIV-infected CD4 T cells. Anti-CD3/anti-CD28 beads served as a nonspecific positive control stimulus. Sorting of responding CD4+ T cells relied on upregulated CD40 ligand together with CD69. Their recognized antigens are unknown. Sequencing used immunoSEQ version 4 in survey mode. Produced via immunoSEQ multiplex PCR; TCRdb's table is partial and in-frame only. The data show 40,000 to 45,000 clones, more than 85% seen once. The sequenced sample was CD4+ T cells sorted from PBMCs after roughly 17-hour stimulation, obtained from a patient who received antiretroviral therapy. These receptors were obtained from an adult man with HIV who was CMV-seropositive.

The chain joins TRBV5-4 to TRBJ2-7; the D is unclear. Per the germline V gene, CDR1 is SGHNT and CDR2 is YYREEE (reference sequence). The CDR3 is 14 residues long. V was shortened by 0 bases and J by 2 bases, with 9 bases between the two germline ends. The CDR3 loop is CASSLALQTYEQYF. For the CDR3, the DNA is TGTGCCAGCAGCTTGGCCTTGCAGACCTACGAGCAGTACTTC.

The rearrangement uses TRBV7-2 and TRBJ2-7, with D perhaps assigned TRBD1 or TRBD2 (5 bases each). This CDR3 has 13 amino acids. Germline V gene lookup returns CDR1 SGHTA and CDR2 FQGNSA. Trimming left V 5 bases short and J 0 bases short, with 8 bases between. The CDR3 bases are TGTGCCAGCAGCGGGACCCGCTCCTACGAGCAGTACTTC. This codes for CASSGTRSYEQYF.

This chain connects TRBV12-3 or TRBV12-4 to TRBJ2-7; the D gene is possibly TRBD1 (5 bases). CDR3 length: 11 residues. V lost 5 bases to trimming and J lost 13 bases, with 15 bases between them. In DNA form, the CDR3 reads TGTGCCAGCAGTCTAGGCACTGGGGCTTACTTC. Encoded protein: CASSLGTGAYF.

The rearrangement uses TRBV3-1 (or the pseudogene TRBV3-2) and TRBJ2-3; 12 bases are shared with TRBD2. The V and J ends lost 4 bases and 4 bases, in that order; junction bases with no gene match: 6. From germline, CDR1 is LGHDT and CDR2 YNNKEL (reference sequence). The length of the CDR3 is 16 residues. For the CDR3, the DNA is TGTGCCAGCAGCCCCCTCCTAGCGGGGGGGGCAGATACGCAGTATTTT. As protein: CASSPLLAGGADTQYF.

The chain employs TRBV5-1 and TRBJ2-7; 9 bases map to TRBD1. The J segment lost 6 bases and the V segment lost 5 bases, leaving 9 bases of the junction unmatched. In germline, CDR1 is SGHRS, CDR2 YFSETQ. The CDR3 sequence is 14 residues long. CDR3 loop: CASRLTGTGTEQYF. CDR3 nucleotide sequence: TGCGCCAGCAGGTTGACCGGGACAGGGACCGAGCAGTACTTC.

The V gene is TRBV2, the J gene TRBJ2-1; possibly TRBD2 for D (6 bases). Per germline, CDR1 SNHLY and CDR2 FYNNEI. Trimming removed 6 bases at V and 0 bases at J, with 15 bases between. CDR3 size: 16 residues. The DNA for the CDR3 is TGTGCCAGCAGCAAAGACGGACTAAACTCCTACAATGAGCAGTTCTTC. Amino acids: CASSKDGLNSYNEQFF.

This chain joins TRBV28 and TRBJ1-2, with D unclear. CDR1 and CDR2 (germline): MDHEN, SYDVKM. The V end was cut by 5 bases, the J end by 2 bases, with 12 bases between. This CDR3 has 14 residues. The CDR3 region is CASSPILGNYGYTF. CDR3 coding DNA: TGTGCCAGCAGTCCTATTCTGGGGAACTATGGCTACACCTTC.

V gene TRBV28 combines with J gene TRBJ2-7, with D uncertain. Germline V gene data show CDR1 as MDHEN and CDR2 as SYDVKM. Trimming stripped 6 bases from V and 3 bases from J, with 3 bases between. CDR3 length: 10 residues. The CDR3 nucleotides are TGTGCCAGCAGAAGCTACGAGCAGTACTTC. It is translated as CASRSYEQYF.

The chain combines TRBV2 with TRBJ1-5; the D gene is possibly TRBD1 (5 bases). The CDR3 covers 12 residues. Trimming left V 3 bases short and J 5 bases short, with 5 bases between. Germline lookup yields CDR1 SNHLY and CDR2 FYNNEI. CDR3 in DNA: TGTGCCAGCAGTGACAGGGATCAGCCCCAGCATTTT. It specifies CASSDRDQPQHF.

The rearrangement joins TRBV10-1 to TRBJ1-1; D is possibly TRBD1 (6 bases). V shed 6 bases and J shed 4 bases, with 15 bases lying between them. This CDR3 is 14 amino acids long. CDR1 is WNHNN and CDR2 is SYGVQD in the germline V gene (reference sequence). The CDR3 spells CASRASGDSTEAFF. The CDR3 bases are TGCGCCAGCAGAGCCTCAGGGGATTCCACTGAAGCTTTCTTT.

V gene TRBV3-1 (or the pseudogene TRBV3-2) combines with J gene TRBJ1-5; possible D gene TRBD1, 6 bases. CDR1 and CDR2 (germline): LGHDT, YNNKEL (reference sequence). The CDR3 spans 16 residues. V was clipped by 1 base and J by 4 bases, with 14 bases between them. CDR3 DNA: TGTGCCAGCAGCCAAGGCGGGGGCAGGGGAAATCAGCCCCAGCATTTT. As protein: CASSQGGGRGNQPQHF.

The V gene is TRBV7-8, the J gene TRBJ1-5; D ambiguous. V gave up 5 bases and J gave up 6 bases, with 8 bases separating them. The CDR3 has 12 residues. Germline V gene data show CDR1 as SGHVS and CDR2 as FQNEAQ. The DNA for the CDR3 is TGTGCCAGCAGCCCACCGAGTCAGCCCCAGCATTTT. Translated, it gives CASSPPSQPQHF.

This chain uses TRBV18 with TRBJ2-2; perhaps TRBD2 as D (6 bases). V was pared by 1 base and J by 5 bases, with 11 bases between. The length of the CDR3 is 15 residues. The germline CDR1 and CDR2 sequences are KGHSH and LQKENI. The CDR3: CASSPRLLATGELFF. Here the CDR3 DNA reads TGTGCCAGCTCACCACGATTGCTAGCGACCGGGGAGCTGTTTTTT.

The CDR3 nucleotides read TGTGCCAGCAGTGAAGGCAGCTTCTCTGGAAACACCATATATTTT. It encodes CASSEGSFSGNTIYF. The chain has TRBV6-1 and TRBJ1-3; D is uncertain. CDR1 is MNHNS, CDR2 SASEGT, per germline. CDR3 length: 15 residues. The V and J ends lost 1 base and 0 bases respectively, with 7 bases between them.

The rearrangement joins TRBV27 to TRBJ2-2, with 7 positions matching TRBD1. Trimming at V came to 5 bases and at J to 6 bases, leaving 9 bases not matched to a gene. The CDR3 has 15 amino acids. The germline V gene has CDR1 MNHEY and CDR2 SMNVEV (reference sequence). CDR3 sequence reads: CASSGRAGGPGELFF. DNA of the CDR3: TGTGCCAGCAGTGGTCGGGCAGGGGGTCCCGGGGAGCTGTTTTTT.

V and J are TRBV5-5 and TRBJ2-3; possibly TRBD1 for D (6 bases). CDR3 size: 13 residues. The V end lost 2 bases, the J end lost 3 bases, and 7 bases lay between the germline ends. CDR1 and CDR2 from the germline V gene are SGHKS and YYEKEE (reference sequence). The CDR3: CASSFQGTDTQYF. CDR3 nucleotide sequence: TGTGCCAGCAGCTTCCAGGGGACAGATACGCAGTATTTT. The whole variable domain, filled in from reference TRBV5-5 and TRBJ2-3, reads DAGVTQSPTHLIKTRGQQVTLRCSPISGHKSVSWYQQVLGQGPQFIFQYYEKEERGRGNFPDRFSARQFPNYSSELNVNALLLGDSALYLCASSFQGTDTQYFGPGTRLTVL.

This clone occurred a few times. This sequence joins TRBV25-1 and TRBJ2-7; 9 bases match TRBD1. The ends lost 8 bases at V and 5 bases at J; junction bases unmatched: 7. The CDR3 runs 13 residues. From germline, CDR1 is MGHDK and CDR2 SYGVNS. CDR3 amino acids: CASRGTGRHEQYF. The CDR3 coding sequence is TGTGCCAGCCGAGGGACAGGGAGGCACGAGCAGTACTTC.

The chain combines TRBV6-5 with TRBJ2-7; 8 bases match TRBD2. The length of the CDR3 is 16 residues. The trim removed 0 bases at V and 3 bases at J, leaving 7 bases unmatched. Germline-derived CDR1 and CDR2 are MNHEY and SVGAGI. CDR3 sequence: CASSYSGIAGNYEQYF. Here the CDR3 DNA reads TGTGCCAGCAGTTACTCGGGTATAGCGGGGAACTACGAGCAGTACTTC.

Here the CDR3 DNA reads TGCGCCAGCAGGCGGACTGGAGATAATTCACCCCTCCACTTT. This codes for CASRRTGDNSPLHF. This rearrangement joins TRBV5-1 to TRBJ1-6; D unresolved. Germline CDR1 reads SGHRS; CDR2 reads YFSETQ. With 5 bases removed from V and 5 bases from J, the gap between germline ends came to 11 bases. This CDR3 spans 14 amino acids.

CDR3 nucleotides: TGTGCCAGCAGTGATTCGGGGTTCGAGCAGTACTTC. Translating gives CASSDSGFEQYF. V is TRBV2 and J is TRBJ2-7; maybe TRBD2 (5 bases). The ends were cut back, 3 bases at V and 6 bases at J, with 9 bases in the middle. The CDR3 consists of 12 residues. Germline V gene data show CDR1 as SNHLY and CDR2 as FYNNEI. Supplemented by reference TRBV2 and TRBJ2-7, the full variable domain reads EPEVTQTPSHQVTQMGQEVILRCVPISNHLYFYWYRQILGQKVEFLVSFYNNEISEKSEIFDDQFSVERPDGSNFTLKIRSTKLEDSAMYFCASSDSGFEQYFGPGTRLTVT.

J is TRBJ2-2 and V is TRBV28; D is perhaps TRBD1 (6 bases). V dropped 3 bases and J dropped 4 bases, with 15 bases sitting between them. The CDR3 spans 16 residues. Germline-derived CDR1 and CDR2 are MDHEN and SYDVKM. Here the CDR3 reads CASSFSWGPGTGELFF. CDR3 in DNA: TGTGCCAGCAGTTTCTCGTGGGGGCCGGGCACCGGGGAGCTGTTTTTT.